This is a list of T cell receptor beta chains from one sample in a study of identical twins. TCRdb reprocessed the 5' RACE reads via MiXCR and lists one record per CDR3 protein. The sample lists 1.5 million to 2 million distinct CDR3 sequences; about 31% were seen once. Sequencing input: cord blood. These TCRs come from a newborn girl in good health. Both conserved end residues are part of each CDR3. A D gene is named only where the DNA matches it firmly. A row's size may be missing; if present it is once, few, many or a size class.

clone_size: -; v_call: TRBV30; d_call: -; j_call: TRBJ1-5; cdr3_nt: TGTGCCTGGAGTGAGGGACACCGGTCAGATAGCAATCAGCCCCAGCATTTT; cdr3_aa: CAWSEGHRSDSNQPQHF
clone_size: few; v_call: TRBV7-2; d_call: -; j_call: TRBJ2-7; cdr3_nt: TGTGCCAGCAGCCCTAGGGGGGCGGGGGAGCAGTACTTC; cdr3_aa: CASSPRGAGEQYF
clone_size: few; v_call: TRBV6-5; d_call: -; j_call: TRBJ2-1; cdr3_nt: TGTGCCAGCAGTTACTCGCCGAGCTCCTACAATGAGCAGTTCTTC; cdr3_aa: CASSYSPSSYNEQFF
clone_size: -; v_call: TRBV10-3; d_call: -; j_call: TRBJ2-2; cdr3_nt: TGTGCCATCAGTGAATTTCGGGGGCGCAACACCGGGGAGCTGTTTTTT; cdr3_aa: CAISEFRGRNTGELFF
clone_size: -; v_call: TRBV9; d_call: TRBD2; j_call: TRBJ2-1; cdr3_nt: TGTGCCAGCAGCGTACGGGTTAGCGGGAGTCGTGATGAGCAGTTCTTC; cdr3_aa: CASSVRVSGSRDEQFF
clone_size: few; v_call: TRBV29-1; d_call: -; j_call: TRBJ2-1; cdr3_nt: TGCAGCGTTGAAACCCAGGGTTCCTACAATGAGCAGTTCTTC; cdr3_aa: CSVETQGSYNEQFF
clone_size: -; v_call: TRBV12-3/TRBV12-4; d_call: -; j_call: TRBJ1-2; cdr3_nt: TGTGCCAGCAGTGCCCTAAAGGGACGGTTCTATGGCTACACCTTC; cdr3_aa: CASSALKGRFYGYTF
clone_size: -; v_call: TRBV5-1; d_call: TRBD2; j_call: TRBJ2-1; cdr3_nt: TGCGCCAGCAGCTTGACGACTAGCGGGGTCAATGAGCAGTTCTTC; cdr3_aa: CASSLTTSGVNEQFF
clone_size: -; v_call: TRBV7-2; d_call: -; j_call: TRBJ2-6; cdr3_nt: TGTGCCAGCAGCTTAGCAAGTGGGCAGAGACGAAACTCTGGGGCCAACGTCCTGACTTTC; cdr3_aa: CASSLASGQRRNSGANVLTF
clone_size: -; v_call: TRBV5-1; d_call: -; j_call: TRBJ2-1; cdr3_nt: TGCGCCAGCAGCTTAACGCCTAAGGGCAAGATCAATGAGCAGTTCTTC; cdr3_aa: CASSLTPKGKINEQFF
clone_size: -; v_call: TRBV11-2; d_call: -; j_call: TRBJ2-5; cdr3_nt: TGTGCCAGCAGCCCAGTGAGTGGGAAGACCCAGTACTTC; cdr3_aa: CASSPVSGKTQYF
clone_size: -; v_call: TRBV6-6; d_call: TRBD1; j_call: TRBJ2-5; cdr3_nt: TGTGCCAGCACCATGAGGGGGCAGAAGACCCAGTACTTC; cdr3_aa: CASTMRGQKTQYF
clone_size: -; v_call: TRBV29-1; d_call: TRBD1; j_call: TRBJ1-6; cdr3_nt: TGCAGCGTTCGGACAGGGGAAAATTCACCCCTCCACTTT; cdr3_aa: CSVRTGENSPLHF
clone_size: -; v_call: TRBV20-1; d_call: -; j_call: TRBJ2-1; cdr3_nt: TGCAGTGCTAGTCGGTCCCGGGTGGCGTACAATGAGCAGTTCTTC; cdr3_aa: CSASRSRVAYNEQFF
clone_size: few; v_call: TRBV5-1; d_call: TRBD1; j_call: TRBJ1-1; cdr3_nt: TGCGCCAGCAGCTCGGGACAGGGGGCAAGAAGGGCTGTAGCTTTCTTT; cdr3_aa: CASSSGQGARRAVAFF
clone_size: -; v_call: TRBV7-9; d_call: TRBD1; j_call: TRBJ2-1; cdr3_nt: TGTGCCAGCAGCCAAACCGACAGGGGAGACAATGAGCAGTTCTTC; cdr3_aa: CASSQTDRGDNEQFF
clone_size: few; v_call: TRBV6-1; d_call: -; j_call: TRBJ1-2; cdr3_nt: TGTGCCAGCAGTGAAGCAACAGCCGCCTTCTATGGCTACACCTTC; cdr3_aa: CASSEATAAFYGYTF
clone_size: -; v_call: TRBV6-1; d_call: -; j_call: TRBJ1-6; cdr3_nt: TGTGCCAGCAGAGGGCAGGGTGGAATACCCCTCCACTTT; cdr3_aa: CASRGQGGIPLHF
clone_size: few; v_call: TRBV20-1; d_call: TRBD2; j_call: TRBJ2-3; cdr3_nt: TGCAGTGCCCGCGCGCTAGCGGGAGTGTATTTT; cdr3_aa: CSARALAGVYF
clone_size: many; v_call: TRBV4-1; d_call: TRBD1; j_call: TRBJ2-1; cdr3_nt: TGCGCCAGCAGCCAAGCCCCCGGGACAGGTGCAAAGAAGCAGTTCTTC; cdr3_aa: CASSQAPGTGAKKQFF
clone_size: -; v_call: TRBV20-1; d_call: -; j_call: TRBJ1-1; cdr3_nt: TGCAGTGCTAGAGGGGGCAAGGGGGAGAACACTGAAGCTTTCTTT; cdr3_aa: CSARGGKGENTEAFF
clone_size: many; v_call: TRBV2; d_call: -; j_call: TRBJ2-7; cdr3_nt: TGTGCCAGCAGTGATATGAACTCCTACGAGCAGTACTTC; cdr3_aa: CASSDMNSYEQYF
clone_size: -; v_call: TRBV5-1; d_call: TRBD2; j_call: TRBJ2-3; cdr3_nt: TGCGTCAGCCATTTTCTAGCGGGAGAAGGCACAGATACGCAGTATTTT; cdr3_aa: CVSHFLAGEGTDTQYF
clone_size: -; v_call: TRBV20-1; d_call: TRBD2; j_call: TRBJ2-5; cdr3_nt: TGCAGTGCGCACAAGACTAGCGGTTACCCGGGGCGAGAGACCCAGTACTTC; cdr3_aa: CSAHKTSGYPGRETQYF
clone_size: many; v_call: TRBV29-1; d_call: TRBD2; j_call: TRBJ2-3; cdr3_nt: TGCAGCGTTTGGGGACTAGCGGGAGGTCCGGGAAGAACAGATACGCAGTATTTT; cdr3_aa: CSVWGLAGGPGRTDTQYF
clone_size: -; v_call: TRBV12-3/TRBV12-4; d_call: TRBD1; j_call: TRBJ2-7; cdr3_nt: TGTGCCAGCAGTTTCGCAGGGGGTGGGCAGTACTTC; cdr3_aa: CASSFAGGGQYF
clone_size: few; v_call: TRBV2; d_call: -; j_call: TRBJ2-5; cdr3_nt: TGTGCCAGCAGTGTAGGGGTAGCTCCCTCCAGGGAGACCCAGTACTTC; cdr3_aa: CASSVGVAPSRETQYF
clone_size: few; v_call: TRBV20-1; d_call: TRBD2; j_call: TRBJ2-1; cdr3_nt: TGCAGTGCTAGACCTCTAGCGGGGGCCTACAATGAGCAGTTCTTC; cdr3_aa: CSARPLAGAYNEQFF